This T cell receptor beta chain derives from a study of blood T cell repertoires in COVID-19. Overall study: COVID-19 samples collected from the United States, Italy and Spain covered acute and convalescent phases. Sources were T cells, B-cell-depleted T cells, or PBMCs; the material itself was cDNA or gDNA.

The CDR3 runs to 14 residues. With V trimmed by 5 bases and J by 6 bases, 9 bases remained unmatched. The germline V gene has CDR1 LGHDT and CDR2 YNNKEL (reference sequence). Participants came from under 30 US areas, aged roughly 18 to 89 years. Assignment of participants to cohorts was predicated upon participant-reported clinical history. Profiled with immunoSEQ multiplex PCR; TCRdb holds only in-frame clones, not every one. Among about 240,000 clones listed, 87% were seen once. Sequencing was done on a sample of PBMCs or T cells enriched from blood (not recorded which). V usage is TRBV3-1 (or the pseudogene TRBV3-2) and J usage is TRBJ1-1; 7 positions agree with TRBD1. This receptor was obtained from a woman aged 25 to 39 with acute COVID-19. The CDR3 spells CASSASDRWAEAFF. For the CDR3, the DNA is TGTGCCAGCAGCGCCTCGGACAGGTGGGCTGAAGCTTTCTTT.